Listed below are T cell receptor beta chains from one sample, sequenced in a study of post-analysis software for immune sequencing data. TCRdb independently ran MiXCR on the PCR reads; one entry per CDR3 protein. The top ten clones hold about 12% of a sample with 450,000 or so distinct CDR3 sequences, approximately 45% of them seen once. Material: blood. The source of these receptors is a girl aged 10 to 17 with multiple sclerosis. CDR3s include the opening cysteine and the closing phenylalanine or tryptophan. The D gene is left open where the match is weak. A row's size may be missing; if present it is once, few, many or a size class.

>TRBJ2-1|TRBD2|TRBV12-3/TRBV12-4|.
CASRYLAGLLNEQFF
TGTGCCAGCAGATATCTAGCGGGTCTTCTGAATGAGCAGTTCTTC
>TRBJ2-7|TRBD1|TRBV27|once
CASSLDRQGAYEQYF
TGTGCCAGCAGTCTAGACCGACAGGGGGCCTACGAGCAGTACTTC
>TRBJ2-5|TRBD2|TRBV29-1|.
CSGLREGETQYF
TGCAGCGGCCTCAGGGAGGGGGAGACCCAGTACTTC
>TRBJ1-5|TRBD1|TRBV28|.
CASSLIARDRYSNQPQHF
TGTGCCAGCAGTTTAATAGCCCGGGACAGATATAGCAATCAGCCCCAGCATTTT
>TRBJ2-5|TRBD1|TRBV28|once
CASGGQASYKQYF
TGTGCCAGCGGGGGACAGGCTTCCTACAAGCAGTACTTC
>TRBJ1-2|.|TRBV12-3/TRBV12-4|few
CASSPAFLGRGYGYTF
TGTGCCAGCAGTCCGGCGTTCCTAGGGCGCGGCTATGGCTACACCTTC
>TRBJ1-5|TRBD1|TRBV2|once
CASTLGQLALRNQPQHF
TGTGCCAGCACTCTGGGACAGTTGGCTCTCCGCAATCAGCCCCAGCATTTT
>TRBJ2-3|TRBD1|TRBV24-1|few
CATSDPTPQGIRTDTQYF
TGTGCCACCAGTGACCCAACCCCACAGGGGATTCGCACAGATACGCAGTATTTT
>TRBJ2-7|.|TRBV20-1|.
CSASTSQKQYF
TGCAGTGCTAGCACCTCGCAAAAGCAGTACTTC
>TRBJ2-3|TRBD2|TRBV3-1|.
CASSPTVAGADTQYF
TGTGCCAGCAGCCCAACGGTAGCGGGAGCAGATACGCAGTATTTT
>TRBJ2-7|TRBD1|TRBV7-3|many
CASSSTGGSYEQYF
TGTGCCAGCAGCTCTACAGGGGGCTCCTACGAGCAGTACTTC
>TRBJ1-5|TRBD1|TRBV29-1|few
CSVEDRARGQPQHF
TGCAGCGTAGAAGACAGGGCGCGGGGTCAGCCCCAGCATTTT
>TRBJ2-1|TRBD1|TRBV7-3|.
CASSQQGKEGEQFF
TGTGCCAGCAGCCAACAGGGGAAAGAGGGGGAGCAGTTCTTC
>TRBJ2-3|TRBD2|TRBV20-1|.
CSATPAASGSTDTQYF
TGCAGTGCTACCCCGGCGGCTAGCGGGAGCACAGATACGCAGTATTTT
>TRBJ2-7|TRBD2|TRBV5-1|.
CASGVVAGVDEQYF
TGCGCCAGCGGTGTAGTAGCGGGAGTCGACGAGCAGTACTTC
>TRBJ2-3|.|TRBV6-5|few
CASSSLDRPRTDTQYF
TGTGCCAGCAGCTCCCTGGATCGACCCCGGACAGATACGCAGTATTTT
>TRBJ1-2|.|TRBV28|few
CASSSPAPQPGSGYTF
TGTGCCAGCAGTTCCCCGGCCCCACAACCAGGAAGTGGCTACACCTTC
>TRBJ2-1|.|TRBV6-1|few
CASSITTSGQVSSYNEQFF
TGTGCCAGCAGCATAACGACCTCTGGTCAGGTTAGCTCCTACAATGAGCAGTTCTTC
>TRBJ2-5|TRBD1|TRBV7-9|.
CASSLFDREETQYF
TGTGCCAGCAGCTTGTTCGACAGGGAAGAGACCCAGTACTTC
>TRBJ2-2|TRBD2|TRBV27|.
CASSLNSGGGGELFF
TGTGCCAGCAGTTTAAACAGCGGGGGAGGGGGGGAGCTGTTTTTT
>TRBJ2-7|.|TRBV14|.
CASSRTGFVGEQYF
TGTGCCAGCAGCCGAACAGGGTTCGTCGGCGAGCAGTACTTC
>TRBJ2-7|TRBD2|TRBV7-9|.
CASSPPGTSGTSEQYF
TGTGCCAGCAGCCCCCCAGGGACTAGCGGGACTAGCGAGCAGTACTTC
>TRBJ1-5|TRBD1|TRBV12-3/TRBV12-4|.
CASSRQGGPSNQPQHF
TGTGCCAGCAGTCGACAGGGTGGACCGTCCAATCAGCCCCAGCATTTT
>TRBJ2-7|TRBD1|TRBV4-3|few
CASSLVRTGYYEQYF
TGCGCCAGCAGCCTCGTCCGGACAGGGTACTACGAGCAGTACTTC
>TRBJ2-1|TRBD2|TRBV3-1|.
CASSFSGDTYNEQFF
TGTGCCAGCTCCTTCAGCGGGGATACCTACAATGAGCAGTTCTTC
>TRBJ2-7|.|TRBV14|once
CAGSPGRVYEQYF
TGTGCCGGCAGCCCCGGACGGGTCTACGAGCAGTACTTC
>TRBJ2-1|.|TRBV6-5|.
CASSYGNRYNEQFF
TGTGCCAGCAGTTACGGTAACCGGTACAATGAGCAGTTCTTC
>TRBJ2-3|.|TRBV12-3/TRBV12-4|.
CASIRSYMSTDTQYF
TGTGCCAGCATAAGGTCTTATATGAGCACAGATACGCAGTATTTT
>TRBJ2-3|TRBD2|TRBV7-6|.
CASSLAGPRTSGRADTQYF
TGTGCCAGCAGCTTAGCAGGGCCAAGGACTAGCGGGAGGGCAGATACGCAGTATTTT
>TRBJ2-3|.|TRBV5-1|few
CASSSTGTSTDTQYF
TGCGCCAGCAGCTCGACAGGAACTAGCACAGATACGCAGTATTTT
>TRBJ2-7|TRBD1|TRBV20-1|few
CSAQGQGYPYEQYF
TGCAGTGCCCAAGGACAGGGGTATCCATACGAGCAGTACTTC
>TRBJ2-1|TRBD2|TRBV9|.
CASRRTSGSINEQFF
TGTGCCAGCAGGAGGACTAGCGGGAGTATCAATGAGCAGTTCTTC
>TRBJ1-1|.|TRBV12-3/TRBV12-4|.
CASSWQGPNTEAFF
TGTGCCAGCAGTTGGCAGGGACCGAACACTGAAGCTTTCTTT
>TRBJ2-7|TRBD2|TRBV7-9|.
CASSLEAGGFRRGQYF
TGTGCCAGCAGCTTGGAAGCGGGAGGGTTCCGCCGGGGGCAGTACTTC
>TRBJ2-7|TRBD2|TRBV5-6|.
CASSLASAGGPVYEQYF
TGTGCCAGCAGCTTGGCCTCGGCGGGAGGCCCAGTATACGAGCAGTACTTC
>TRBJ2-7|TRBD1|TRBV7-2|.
CASSFGQGAGRTYEQYF
TGTGCCAGCAGCTTCGGACAGGGGGCCGGTAGGACCTACGAGCAGTACTTC
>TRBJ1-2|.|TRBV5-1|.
CASSSQGPSKILNYGYTF
TGCGCCAGCAGCTCGCAAGGGCCTTCCAAAATCCTTAACTATGGCTACACCTTC
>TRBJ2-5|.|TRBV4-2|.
CASSQRQASRETQYF
TGTGCCAGCAGCCAAAGACAGGCTAGTAGGGAGACCCAGTACTTC
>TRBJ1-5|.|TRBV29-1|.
CSVELGGSSQPQHF
TGCAGCGTTGAGTTGGGAGGGAGCAGCCAGCCCCAGCATTTT
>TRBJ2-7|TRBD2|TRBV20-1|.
CSAPGLAGGYYGYEQYF
TGCAGTGCTCCTGGACTAGCGGGAGGTTATTACGGTTACGAGCAGTACTTC
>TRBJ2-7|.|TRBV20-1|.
CSAREMVGGGCEQYF
TGCAGTGCTAGAGAAATGGTTGGAGGGGGGTGCGAGCAGTACTTC
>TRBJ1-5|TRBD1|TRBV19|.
CASSISGGAQPQHF
TGTGCCAGTAGTATATCAGGGGGTGCCCAGCCCCAGCATTTT
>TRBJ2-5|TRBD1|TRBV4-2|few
CASSQPTGGAGETQYF
TGTGCCAGCAGCCAACCCACAGGGGGCGCTGGGGAGACCCAGTACTTC
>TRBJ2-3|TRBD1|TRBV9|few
CASSVDAQGADTQYF
TGTGCCAGCAGCGTAGACGCCCAGGGGGCAGATACGCAGTATTTT
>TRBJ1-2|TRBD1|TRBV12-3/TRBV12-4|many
CASSPGGDGYTF
TGTGCCAGCAGTCCAGGGGGCGATGGCTACACCTTC
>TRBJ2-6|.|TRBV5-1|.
CASSPEPRSGANVLTF
TGCGCCAGCAGCCCAGAACCCCGGTCTGGGGCCAACGTCCTGACTTTC
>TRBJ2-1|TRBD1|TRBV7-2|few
CASSHKTGESNEQFF
TGTGCCAGCAGCCACAAGACAGGGGAGAGCAATGAGCAGTTCTTC
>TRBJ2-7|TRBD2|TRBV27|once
CASSPDTGTRTFSYEQYF
TGTGCCAGCAGTCCAGACACAGGGACTAGGACTTTCTCCTACGAGCAGTACTTC
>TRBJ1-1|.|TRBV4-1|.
CASSQEGSRNTEAFF
TGCGCCAGCAGCCAAGAGGGCAGCCGGAACACTGAAGCTTTCTTT
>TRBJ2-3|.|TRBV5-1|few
CASSRSTRPDSTDTQYF
TGCGCCAGCAGCAGGTCCACTAGACCCGACTCCACAGATACGCAGTATTTT
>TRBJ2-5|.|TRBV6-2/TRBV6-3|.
CASHRDSETQYF
TGTGCCAGCCACAGGGATTCCGAGACCCAGTACTTC
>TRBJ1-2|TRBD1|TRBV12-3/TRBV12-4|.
CASSLPGQGAYGYTF
TGTGCCAGCAGTCTCCCCGGACAGGGGGCATATGGCTACACCTTC
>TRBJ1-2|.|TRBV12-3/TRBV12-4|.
CASSLEAGALGGYTF
TGTGCCAGCAGTTTAGAGGCAGGGGCGCTCGGAGGCTACACCTTC
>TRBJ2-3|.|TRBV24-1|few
CATSEVTDTQYF
TGTGCCACCAGTGAGGTCACAGATACGCAGTATTTT
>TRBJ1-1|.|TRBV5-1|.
CASGSAGMNTEAFF
TGCGCCAGCGGGAGCGCAGGGATGAACACTGAAGCTTTCTTT
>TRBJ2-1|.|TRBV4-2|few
CASSQDLSESSYNEQFF
TGTGCCAGCAGCCAAGACCTTAGCGAGAGCTCCTACAATGAGCAGTTCTTC